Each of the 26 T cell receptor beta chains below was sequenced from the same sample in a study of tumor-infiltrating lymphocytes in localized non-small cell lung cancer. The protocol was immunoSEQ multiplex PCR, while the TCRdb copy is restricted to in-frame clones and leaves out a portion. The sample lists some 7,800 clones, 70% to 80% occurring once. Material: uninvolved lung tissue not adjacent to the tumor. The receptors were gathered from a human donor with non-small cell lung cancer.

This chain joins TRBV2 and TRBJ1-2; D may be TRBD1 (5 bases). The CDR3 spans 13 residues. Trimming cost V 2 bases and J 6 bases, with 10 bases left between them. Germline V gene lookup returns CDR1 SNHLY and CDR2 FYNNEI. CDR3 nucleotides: TGTGCCAGCAGTGAACAGGGTCGGGATGGCTACACCTTC. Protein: CASSEQGRDGYTF.

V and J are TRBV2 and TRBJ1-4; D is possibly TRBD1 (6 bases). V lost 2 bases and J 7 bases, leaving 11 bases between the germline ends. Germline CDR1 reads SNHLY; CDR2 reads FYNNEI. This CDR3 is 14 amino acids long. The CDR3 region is CASSERGQGEKLFF. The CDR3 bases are TGTGCCAGCAGTGAACGGGGGCAGGGTGAAAAACTGTTTTTT. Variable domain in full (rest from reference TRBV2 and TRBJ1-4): EPEVTQTPSHQVTQMGQEVILRCVPISNHLYFYWYRQILGQKVEFLVSFYNNEISEKSEIFDDQFSVERPDGSNFTLKIRSTKLEDSAMYFCASSERGQGEKLFFGSGTQLSVL.

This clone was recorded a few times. CDR3 region: CASSRRDGTDTQYF. As DNA, the CDR3 is TGTGCCAGCAGTCGGCGGGACGGAACAGATACGCAGTATTTT. The chain links TRBV5-4 to TRBJ2-3; tentative D call: TRBD2 (6 bases). V was cut by 5 bases and J by 3 bases, with 13 bases left in between. Germline lookup yields CDR1 SGHNT and CDR2 YYREEE (reference sequence). The CDR3 runs to 14 residues.

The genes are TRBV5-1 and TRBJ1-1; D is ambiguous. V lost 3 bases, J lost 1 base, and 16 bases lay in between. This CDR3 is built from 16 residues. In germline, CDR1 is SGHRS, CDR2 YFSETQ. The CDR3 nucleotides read TGCGCCAGCAGCTCCCTAACCGGACGGGGGAACACTGAAGCTTTCTTT. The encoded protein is CASSSLTGRGNTEAFF.

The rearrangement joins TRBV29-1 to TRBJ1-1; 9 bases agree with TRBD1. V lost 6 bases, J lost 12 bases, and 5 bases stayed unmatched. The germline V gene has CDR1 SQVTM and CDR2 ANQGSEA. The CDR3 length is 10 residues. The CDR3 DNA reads TGCAGCGTCATGACAGGGGGTTCTTTCTTT. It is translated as CSVMTGGSFF.

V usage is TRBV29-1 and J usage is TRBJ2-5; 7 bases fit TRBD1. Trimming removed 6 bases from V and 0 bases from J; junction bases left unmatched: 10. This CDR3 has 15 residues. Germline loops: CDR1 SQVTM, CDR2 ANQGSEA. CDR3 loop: CSVYTLTGNQETQYF. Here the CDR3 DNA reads TGCAGCGTCTATACCTTGACAGGGAACCAAGAGACCCAGTACTTC.

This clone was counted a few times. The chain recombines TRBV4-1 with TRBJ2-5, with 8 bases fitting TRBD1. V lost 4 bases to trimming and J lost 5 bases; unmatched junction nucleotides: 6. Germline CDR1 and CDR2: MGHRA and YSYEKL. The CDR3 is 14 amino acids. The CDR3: CASSPRGRGETQYF. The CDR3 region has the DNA TGCGCCAGCAGCCCCAGGGGGCGCGGGGAGACCCAGTACTTC.

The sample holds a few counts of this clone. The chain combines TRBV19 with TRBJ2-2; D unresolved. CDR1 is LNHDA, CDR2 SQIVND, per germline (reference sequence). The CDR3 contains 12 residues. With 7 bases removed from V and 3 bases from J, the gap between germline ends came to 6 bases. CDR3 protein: CASTLDTGELFF. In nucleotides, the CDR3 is TGTGCCAGTACCCTTGACACCGGGGAGCTGTTTTTT.

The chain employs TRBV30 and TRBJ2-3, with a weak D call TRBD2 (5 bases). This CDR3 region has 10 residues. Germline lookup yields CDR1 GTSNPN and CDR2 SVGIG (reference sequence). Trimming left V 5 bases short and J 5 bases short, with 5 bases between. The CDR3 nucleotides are TGTGCCTGGGAGGGAGATACGCAGTATTTT. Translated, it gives CAWEGDTQYF.

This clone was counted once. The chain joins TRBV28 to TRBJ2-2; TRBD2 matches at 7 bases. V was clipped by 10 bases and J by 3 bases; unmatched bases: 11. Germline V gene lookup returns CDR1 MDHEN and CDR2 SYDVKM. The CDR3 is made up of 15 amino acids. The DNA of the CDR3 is TGTGCCACCCAATCGGGAGGAGAACACACCGGGGAGCTGTTTTTT. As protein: CATQSGGEHTGELFF.

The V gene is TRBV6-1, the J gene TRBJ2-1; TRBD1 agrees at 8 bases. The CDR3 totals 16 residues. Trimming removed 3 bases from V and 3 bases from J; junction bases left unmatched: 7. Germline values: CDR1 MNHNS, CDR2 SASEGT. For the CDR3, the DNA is TGTGCCAGCAGTGACGTGGAGACAGGGGTCTACAATGAGCAGTTCTTC. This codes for CASSDVETGVYNEQFF.

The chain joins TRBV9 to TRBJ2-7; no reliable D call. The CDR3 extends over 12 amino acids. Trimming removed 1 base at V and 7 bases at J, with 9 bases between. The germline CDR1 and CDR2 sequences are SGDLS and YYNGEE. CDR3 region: CASSVRDTEQYF. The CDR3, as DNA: TGTGCCAGCAGCGTAAGGGATACGGAGCAGTACTTC.

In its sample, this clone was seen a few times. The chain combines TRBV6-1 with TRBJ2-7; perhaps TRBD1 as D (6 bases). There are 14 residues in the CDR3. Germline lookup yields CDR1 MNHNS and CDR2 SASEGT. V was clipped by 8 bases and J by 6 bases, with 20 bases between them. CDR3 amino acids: CASLFDRSSSEQYF. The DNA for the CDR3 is TGTGCCAGCCTCTTTGACAGGAGCTCCAGCGAGCAGTACTTC.

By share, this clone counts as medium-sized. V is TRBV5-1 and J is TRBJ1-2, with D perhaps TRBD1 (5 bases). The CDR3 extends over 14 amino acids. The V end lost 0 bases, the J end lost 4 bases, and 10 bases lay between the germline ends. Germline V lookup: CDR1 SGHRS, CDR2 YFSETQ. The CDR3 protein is CASSLDGRAYGYTF. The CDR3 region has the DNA TGCGCCAGCAGCTTGGATGGCAGGGCCTATGGCTACACCTTC.

The CDR3 sequence is CSVGNRGETGELFF. Written as DNA, the CDR3 is TGCAGCGTTGGGAACAGGGGGGAAACCGGGGAGCTGTTTTTT. J is TRBJ2-2 and V is TRBV29-1, with 8 bases matching TRBD1. Germline lookup yields CDR1 SQVTM and CDR2 ANQGSEA. The CDR3 extends over 14 amino acids. The V segment lost 4 bases and the J segment 5 bases; nucleotides outside the gene matches: 6.

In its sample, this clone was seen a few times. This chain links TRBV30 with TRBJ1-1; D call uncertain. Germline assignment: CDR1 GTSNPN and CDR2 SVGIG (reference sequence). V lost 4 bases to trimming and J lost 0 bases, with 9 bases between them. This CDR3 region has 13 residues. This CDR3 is CAWMPTLNTEAFF. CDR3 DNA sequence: TGTGCCTGGATGCCGACCTTGAACACTGAAGCTTTCTTT.

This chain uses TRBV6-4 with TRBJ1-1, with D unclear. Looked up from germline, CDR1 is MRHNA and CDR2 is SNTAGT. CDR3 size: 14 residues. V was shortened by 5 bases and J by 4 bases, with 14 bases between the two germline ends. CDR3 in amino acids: CASSPSPGITEAFF. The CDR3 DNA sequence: TGTGCCAGCAGTCCCTCCCCGGGGATCACTGAAGCTTTCTTT.

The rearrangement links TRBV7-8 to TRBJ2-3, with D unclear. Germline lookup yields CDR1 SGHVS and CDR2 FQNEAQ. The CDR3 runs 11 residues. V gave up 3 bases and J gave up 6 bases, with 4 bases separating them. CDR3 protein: CASSFGDTQYF. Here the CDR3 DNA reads TGTGCCAGCAGCTTTGGGGATACGCAGTATTTT.

CDR3 bases: TGTGCCAGCAGCATCGGGGGTGGGGAGCAGTTCTTC. Encoded protein: CASSIGGGEQFF. The chain employs TRBV7-3 and TRBJ2-1, with a possible D match to TRBD2 (6 bases). V lost 5 bases and J 10 bases, leaving 12 bases between the germline ends. Germline CDR1 is SGHTA and CDR2 is FQGTGA. The CDR3 extends over 12 amino acids.

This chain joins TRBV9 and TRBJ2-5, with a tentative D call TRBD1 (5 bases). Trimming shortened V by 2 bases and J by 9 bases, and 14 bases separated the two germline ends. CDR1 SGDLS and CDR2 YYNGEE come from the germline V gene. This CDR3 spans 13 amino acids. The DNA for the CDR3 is TGTGCCAGCAGCGTCCGAACAGGTCTAGCCCAGTACTTC. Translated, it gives CASSVRTGLAQYF.

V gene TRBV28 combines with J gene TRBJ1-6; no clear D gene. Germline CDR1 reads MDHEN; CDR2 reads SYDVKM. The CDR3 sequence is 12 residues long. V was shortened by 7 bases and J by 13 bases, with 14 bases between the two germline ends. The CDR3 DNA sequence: TGTGCCAGCACGCCCCCCCGAGGTCCCCTCCACTTT. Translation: CASTPPRGPLHF.

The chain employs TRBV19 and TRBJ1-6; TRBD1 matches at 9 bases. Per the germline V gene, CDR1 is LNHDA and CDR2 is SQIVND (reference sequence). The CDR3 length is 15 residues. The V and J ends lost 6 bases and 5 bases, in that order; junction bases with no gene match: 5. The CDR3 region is CASRTGGTDNSPLHF. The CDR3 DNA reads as TGTGCCAGTAGGACAGGGGGAACGGATAATTCACCCCTCCACTTT. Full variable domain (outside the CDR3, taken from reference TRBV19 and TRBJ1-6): DGGITQSPKYLFRKEGQNVTLSCEQNLNHDAMYWYRQDPGQGLRLIYYSQIVNDFQKGDIAEGYSVSREKKESFPLTVTSAQKNPTAFYLCASRTGGTDNSPLHFGNGTRLTVT.

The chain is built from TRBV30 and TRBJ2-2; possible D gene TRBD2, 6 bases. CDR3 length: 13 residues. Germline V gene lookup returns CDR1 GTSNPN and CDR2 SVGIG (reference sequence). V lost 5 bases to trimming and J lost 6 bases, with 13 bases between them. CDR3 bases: TGTGCCTGGGCCCGGACTATGCCCGGGGAGCTGTTTTTT. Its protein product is CAWARTMPGELFF.

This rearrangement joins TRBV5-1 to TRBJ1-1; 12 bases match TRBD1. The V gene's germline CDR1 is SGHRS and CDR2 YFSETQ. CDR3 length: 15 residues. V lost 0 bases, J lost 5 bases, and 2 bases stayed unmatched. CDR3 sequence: CASSLGDRGRTEAFF. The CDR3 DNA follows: TGCGCCAGCAGCTTGGGGGACAGGGGGCGAACTGAAGCTTTCTTT.

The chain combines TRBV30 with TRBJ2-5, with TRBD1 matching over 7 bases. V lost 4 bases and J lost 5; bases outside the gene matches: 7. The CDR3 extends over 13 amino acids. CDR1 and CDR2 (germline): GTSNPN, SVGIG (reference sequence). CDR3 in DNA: TGTGCCTGGATCGAAGGGGGCTCGGAGACCCAGTACTTC. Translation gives CAWIEGGSETQYF.

The CDR3 region has the DNA TGTGCCAGCAGTTCCCCGGCGCGGGTAGTGTACATTCAGTACTTC. Protein sequence: CASSSPARVVYIQYF. The chain has TRBV28 and TRBJ2-4; perhaps TRBD2 as D (5 bases). V lost 4 bases and J lost 8, with 18 bases in between. This CDR3 has 15 amino acids. CDR1 and CDR2 (germline): MDHEN, SYDVKM.